The rows below give T cell receptor beta chains drawn from one sample of a study of OX40 agonist ivuxolimab in advanced cancers. Generated by immunoSEQ multiplex PCR, the TCRdb table keeps only in-frame clones and is missing some. This sample carries under 95,000 clones, 87% of them seen once, and the ten largest clones take approximately 1.3%. The sample consisted of CD4+ or CD8+ T cells sorted from blood, taken in a trial of the OX40 agonist ivuxolimab. The receptors shown here come from an adult with an advanced solid tumor such as melanoma, head and neck, liver or kidney cancer. Both conserved end residues are part of each CDR3. D genes are given only for firm matches. The size of a clone is reported for some rows only, either as once, few or many, or as a class for expanded clones.

clone size,J gene,D gene,V gene,CDR3 DNA,CDR3 protein
.,TRBJ1-2,.,TRBV30,TGTGCCTGGAGTGTCGGCGGGACTAACTATGGCTACACCTTC,CAWSVGGTNYGYTF
.,TRBJ2-5,.,TRBV7-9,TGTGCCAGCACCTTAGCCGGACTAGAGACCCAGTACTTC,CASTLAGLETQYF
.,TRBJ2-2,.,TRBV5-1,TGCGCCAGCAGCTTGGTCGGCACCGGGGAGCTGTTTTTT,CASSLVGTGELFF
.,TRBJ1-6,.,TRBV7-9,TGTGCCAGCAGCCTCCCGCGACAGTATTCACCCCTCCACTTT,CASSLPRQYSPLHF
few,TRBJ2-2,TRBD1,TRBV27,TGTGCCAGCAGATGGACAGGGGCTTCCACCGGGGAGCTGTTTTTT,CASRWTGASTGELFF
.,TRBJ2-1,.,TRBV11-3,TGTGCCAGCAGCCGCCCGGTAGGTGAGCAGTTCTTC,CASSRPVGEQFF
.,TRBJ2-3,.,TRBV7-9,TGTGCCAGCAGTGCGGCGGCTAGCACAGATACGCAGTATTTT,CASSAAASTDTQYF
.,TRBJ2-1,.,TRBV19,TGTGCCAGTAGTATAGATGGGACTGTGGGTTACAATGAGCAGTTCTTC,CASSIDGTVGYNEQFF
.,TRBJ1-2,.,TRBV30,TGTGCCGCGAACCATTTCTATGGCTACACCTTC,CAANHFYGYTF
.,TRBJ2-7,.,TRBV7-2,TGTGCCAGCAGCTTAAGTGGGCTCTCGGGGGAGCAGTACTTC,CASSLSGLSGEQYF
.,TRBJ2-1,.,TRBV7-9,TGTGCCAGCAGCTCGACGGTCTCCGGGGTCCCTGTACACAATGAGCAGTTCTTC,CASSSTVSGVPVHNEQFF
.,TRBJ1-1,TRBD1,TRBV18,TGTGCCAGCTCAGCTAACAGGGGTTCGGGCTCTGAAGCTTTCTTT,CASSANRGSGSEAFF
.,TRBJ2-3,TRBD2,TRBV2,TGTGCCAGCAGTGATGTGGGGGGGGGAGATACGCAGTATTTT,CASSDVGGGDTQYF
.,TRBJ1-1,TRBD1,TRBV28,TGTGCCAGCACCCTTAGGACAGGGGGCACTGAAGCTTTCTTT,CASTLRTGGTEAFF
.,TRBJ1-6,.,TRBV11-2,TGTGCCAGCAGCTTAGCGCTTCGTAATTCACCCCTCCACTTT,CASSLALRNSPLHF
.,TRBJ2-1,TRBD1,TRBV5-4,TGTGCCAGCAGCTTTGGGGACAGGAGCTACAATGAGCAGTTCTTC,CASSFGDRSYNEQFF
once,TRBJ2-2,.,TRBV7-2,TGTGCCAGCAGCTTAGCTCCTAGCAACACCGGGGAGCTGTTTTTT,CASSLAPSNTGELFF